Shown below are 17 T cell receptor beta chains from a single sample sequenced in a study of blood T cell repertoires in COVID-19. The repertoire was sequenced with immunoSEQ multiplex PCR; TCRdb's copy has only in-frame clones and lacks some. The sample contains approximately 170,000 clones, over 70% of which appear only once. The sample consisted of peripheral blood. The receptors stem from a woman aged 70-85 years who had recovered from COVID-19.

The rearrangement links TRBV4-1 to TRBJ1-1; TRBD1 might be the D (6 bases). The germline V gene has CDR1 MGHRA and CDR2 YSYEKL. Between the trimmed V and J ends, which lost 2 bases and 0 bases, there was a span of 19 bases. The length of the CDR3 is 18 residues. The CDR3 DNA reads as TGCGCCAGCAGCCAAAGGGCACCTCCGGGACACTTGAACACTGAAGCTTTCTTT. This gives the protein CASSQRAPPGHLNTEAFF.

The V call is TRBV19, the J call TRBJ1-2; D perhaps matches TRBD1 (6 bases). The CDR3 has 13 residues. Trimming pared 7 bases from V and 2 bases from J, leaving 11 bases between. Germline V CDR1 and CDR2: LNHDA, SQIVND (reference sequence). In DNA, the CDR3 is TGTGCCAGTACCTGGACAGCAAACTATGGCTACACCTTC. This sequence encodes CASTWTANYGYTF.

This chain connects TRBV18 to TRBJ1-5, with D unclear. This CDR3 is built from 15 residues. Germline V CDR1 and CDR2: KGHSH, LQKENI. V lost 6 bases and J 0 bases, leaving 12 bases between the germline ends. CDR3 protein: CASSRSVDSNQPQHF. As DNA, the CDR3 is TGTGCCAGCTCGCGGAGTGTTGATAGCAATCAGCCCCAGCATTTT.

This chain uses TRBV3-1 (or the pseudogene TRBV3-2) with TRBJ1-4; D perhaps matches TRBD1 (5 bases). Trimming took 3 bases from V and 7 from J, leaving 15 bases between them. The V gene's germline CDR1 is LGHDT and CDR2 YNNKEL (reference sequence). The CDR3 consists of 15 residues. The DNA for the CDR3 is TGTGCCAGCAGCCATACCTGGCAGGGAGGTGAAAAACTGTTTTTT. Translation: CASSHTWQGGEKLFF.

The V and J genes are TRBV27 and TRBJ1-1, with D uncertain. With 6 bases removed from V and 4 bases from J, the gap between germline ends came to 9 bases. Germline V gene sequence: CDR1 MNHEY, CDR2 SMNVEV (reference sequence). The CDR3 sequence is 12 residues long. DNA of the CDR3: TGTGCCAGCAGCCCTCCGGGCACTGAAGCTTTCTTT. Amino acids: CASSPPGTEAFF.

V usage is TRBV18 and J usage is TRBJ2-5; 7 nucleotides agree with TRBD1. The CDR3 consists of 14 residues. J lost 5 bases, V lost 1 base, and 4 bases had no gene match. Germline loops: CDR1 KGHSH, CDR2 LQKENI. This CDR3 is CASSPQSGQETQYF. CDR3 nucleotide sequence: TGTGCCAGCTCACCACAGTCGGGACAGGAGACCCAGTACTTC.

The CDR3 sequence is CARAPGPLQGGNQPQHF. The CDR3 DNA reads TGTGCCAGGGCCCCCGGTCCCCTCCAGGGAGGGAATCAGCCCCAGCATTTT. The chain employs TRBV19 and TRBJ1-5, with a possible D match to TRBD1 (5 bases). V lost 9 bases and J lost 4, with 25 bases in between. This CDR3 has 17 amino acids. Germline CDR1 and CDR2: LNHDA and SQIVND (reference sequence).

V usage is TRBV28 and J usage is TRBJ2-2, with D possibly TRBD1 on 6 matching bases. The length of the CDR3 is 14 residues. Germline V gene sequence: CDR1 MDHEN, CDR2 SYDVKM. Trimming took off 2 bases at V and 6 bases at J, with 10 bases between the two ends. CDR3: CASSLEGTPGELFF. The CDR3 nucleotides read TGTGCCAGCAGTTTAGAGGGGACACCCGGGGAGCTGTTTTTT.

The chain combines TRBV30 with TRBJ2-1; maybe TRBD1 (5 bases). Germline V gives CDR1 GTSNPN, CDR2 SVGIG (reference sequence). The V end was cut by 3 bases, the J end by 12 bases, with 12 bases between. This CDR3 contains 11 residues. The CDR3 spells CAWSLGVGQFF. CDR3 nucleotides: TGTGCCTGGAGCCTAGGGGTGGGGCAGTTCTTC.

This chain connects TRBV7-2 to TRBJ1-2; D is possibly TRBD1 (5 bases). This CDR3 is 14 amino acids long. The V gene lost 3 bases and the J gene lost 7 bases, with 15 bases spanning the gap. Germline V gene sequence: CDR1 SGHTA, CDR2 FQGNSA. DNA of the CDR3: TGTGCCAGCAGCTTGGGCAGGGAAAGACCTGGCTACACCTTC. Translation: CASSLGRERPGYTF.

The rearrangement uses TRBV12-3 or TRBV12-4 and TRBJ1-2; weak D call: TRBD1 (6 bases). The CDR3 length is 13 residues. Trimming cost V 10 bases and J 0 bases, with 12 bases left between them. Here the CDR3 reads CATRTATNYGYTF. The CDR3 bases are TGTGCCACTCGGACAGCTACTAACTATGGCTACACCTTC.

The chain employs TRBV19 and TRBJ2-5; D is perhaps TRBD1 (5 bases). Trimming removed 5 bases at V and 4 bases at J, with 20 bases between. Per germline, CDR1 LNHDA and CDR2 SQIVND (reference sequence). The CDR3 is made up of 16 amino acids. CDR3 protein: CASSPNPGFQGETQYF. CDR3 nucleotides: TGTGCCAGTAGTCCGAACCCTGGCTTCCAGGGAGAGACCCAGTACTTC.

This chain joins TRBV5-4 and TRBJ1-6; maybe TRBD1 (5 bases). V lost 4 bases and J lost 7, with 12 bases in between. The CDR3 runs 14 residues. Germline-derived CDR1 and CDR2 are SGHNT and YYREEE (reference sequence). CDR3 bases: TGTGCCAGCAGCACGGACGGGGGGAATTCACCCCTCCACTTT. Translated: CASSTDGGNSPLHF.

The CDR3 here is CASAGVGQPQHF. As DNA, the CDR3 is TGTGCCAGCGCCGGGGTGGGTCAGCCCCAGCATTTT. The chain is built from TRBV28 and TRBJ1-5; D unclear. The V end lost 8 bases, the J end lost 6 bases, and 11 bases lay between the germline ends. CDR1 is MDHEN, CDR2 SYDVKM, per germline. The CDR3 is 12 residues long.

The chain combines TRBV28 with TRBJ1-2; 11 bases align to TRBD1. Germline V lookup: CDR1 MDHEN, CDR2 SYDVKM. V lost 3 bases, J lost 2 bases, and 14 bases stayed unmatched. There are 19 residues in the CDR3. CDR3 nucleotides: TGTGCCAGCAGTTTTAGGGTAGGGGGACAGGGGGGCCCCAACTATGGCTACACCTTC. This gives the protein CASSFRVGGQGGPNYGYTF.

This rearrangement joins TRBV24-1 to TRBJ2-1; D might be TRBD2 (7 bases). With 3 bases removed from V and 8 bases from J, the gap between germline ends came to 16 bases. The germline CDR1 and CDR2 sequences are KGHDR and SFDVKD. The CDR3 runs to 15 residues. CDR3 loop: CATSDPAGAGDEQFF. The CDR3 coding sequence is TGTGCCACCAGTGATCCCGCGGGGGCCGGGGATGAGCAGTTCTTC.

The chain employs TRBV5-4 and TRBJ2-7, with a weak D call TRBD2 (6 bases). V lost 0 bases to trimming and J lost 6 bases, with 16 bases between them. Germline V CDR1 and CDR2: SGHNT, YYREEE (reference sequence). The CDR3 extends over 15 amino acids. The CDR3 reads CASSLAGLAWGEQYF. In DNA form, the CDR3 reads TGTGCCAGCAGCTTGGCGGGACTCGCCTGGGGCGAGCAGTACTTC.